This is a list of T cell receptor beta chains from one sample in a study of shared clonotypes between healthy human individuals. The method was immunoSEQ multiplex PCR; TCRdb's version includes in-frame clones alone and lacks a portion of them. The sample lists 780,000 or so clones, approximately 72% seen once, with under 2% in the top ten. Sequencing was done on a sample of memory CD4+ T cells sorted from blood. The receptor source for this set is a woman aged 30 to 39 in good health. Each CDR3 is given with its conserved first and last residue. A D gene is named only where the DNA matches it firmly. Where a row states a size, it is once, few, many or the class of an expanded clone; other rows omit it.

CDR3aa: CASRLTASGRATGELFF
CDR3nt: TGTGCCAGCAGGTTAACTGCTAGCGGGAGGGCCACCGGGGAGCTGTTTTTT
v_gene: TRBV27
d_gene: TRBD2
abundance: .
j_gene: TRBJ2-2

CDR3aa: CASSYSADRDNQPQHF
CDR3nt: TGTGCCAGCAGTTACTCCGCGGACAGGGATAATCAGCCCCAGCATTTT
v_gene: TRBV6-5
d_gene: TRBD1
abundance: many
j_gene: TRBJ1-5

CDR3aa: CASSRIKGSGANVLTF
CDR3nt: TGTGCCAGCAGCCGAATAAAGGGGTCTGGGGCCAACGTCCTGACTTTC
v_gene: TRBV7-2
d_gene: .
abundance: .
j_gene: TRBJ2-6

CDR3aa: CASSQSLGGTPREQYF
CDR3nt: TGCGCCAGCAGCCAGAGCCTTGGCGGGACCCCTAGAGAGCAGTACTTC
v_gene: TRBV4-1
d_gene: .
abundance: few
j_gene: TRBJ2-7

CDR3aa: CASSSLTGEYSNQPQHF
CDR3nt: TGTGCCAGCAGTTCTCTGACAGGGGAGTATAGCAATCAGCCCCAGCATTTT
v_gene: TRBV28
d_gene: TRBD1
abundance: .
j_gene: TRBJ1-5

CDR3aa: CASSYDTQSSYEQYF
CDR3nt: TGTGCCAGCAGTTACGATACTCAAAGCTCCTACGAGCAGTACTTC
v_gene: TRBV6-6
d_gene: .
abundance: .
j_gene: TRBJ2-7

CDR3aa: CASSVRGAADTQYF
CDR3nt: TGTGCCAGCAGTGTCAGGGGGGCCGCAGATACGCAGTATTTT
v_gene: TRBV2
d_gene: .
abundance: .
j_gene: TRBJ2-3

CDR3aa: CASSIGDWSSYNEQFF
CDR3nt: TGTGCCAGTAGTATAGGGGACTGGAGCTCCTACAATGAGCAGTTCTTC
v_gene: TRBV19
d_gene: .
abundance: .
j_gene: TRBJ2-1

CDR3aa: CASSSSSLGTSTEQFF
CDR3nt: TGTGCCAGCAGCTCCTCCAGCTTGGGGACTAGCACTGAGCAGTTCTTC
v_gene: TRBV11-2
d_gene: TRBD2
abundance: .
j_gene: TRBJ2-1

CDR3aa: CASSPGLYGYTF
CDR3nt: TGTGCCAGCAGTCCGGGGCTCTATGGCTACACCTTC
v_gene: TRBV9
d_gene: .
abundance: .
j_gene: TRBJ1-2

CDR3aa: CASSDPIRAGQETQYF
CDR3nt: TGTGCCAGCAGCGATCCAATTAGGGCAGGGCAAGAGACCCAGTACTTC
v_gene: TRBV7-9
d_gene: .
abundance: .
j_gene: TRBJ2-5

CDR3aa: CASSLERLAGVEQFF
CDR3nt: TGTGCCAGCAGCTTAGAAAGACTAGCGGGTGTTGAGCAGTTCTTC
v_gene: TRBV7-2
d_gene: TRBD2
abundance: few
j_gene: TRBJ2-1

CDR3aa: CASSPPGTRGTGANVLTF
CDR3nt: TGCGCCAGCAGCCCCCCCGGGACAAGAGGAACCGGGGCCAACGTCCTGACTTTC
v_gene: TRBV5-1
d_gene: .
abundance: .
j_gene: TRBJ2-6

CDR3aa: CASSAQGAGGNTIYF
CDR3nt: TGTGCCAGCAGTGCACAGGGGGCGGGTGGAAACACCATATATTTT
v_gene: TRBV28
d_gene: TRBD1
abundance: .
j_gene: TRBJ1-3

CDR3aa: CASSPPDNEQFF
CDR3nt: TGTGCCAGCTCACCACCTGACAATGAGCAGTTCTTC
v_gene: TRBV18
d_gene: .
abundance: .
j_gene: TRBJ2-1

CDR3aa: CASSADWGEAFF
CDR3nt: TGTGCCAGCAGTGCTGACTGGGGTGAAGCTTTCTTT
v_gene: TRBV6-1
d_gene: .
abundance: few
j_gene: TRBJ1-1

CDR3aa: CASSRVRGPFNEQFF
CDR3nt: TGTGCCAGTAGTCGCGTCCGGGGGCCGTTCAATGAGCAGTTCTTC
v_gene: TRBV19
d_gene: .
abundance: .
j_gene: TRBJ2-1

CDR3aa: CASSLGDGSAYNEQFF
CDR3nt: TGTGCCAGCTCCCTGGGGGACGGATCTGCCTACAATGAGCAGTTCTTC
v_gene: TRBV27
d_gene: .
abundance: once
j_gene: TRBJ2-1

CDR3aa: CASSFMAGGGDEQYF
CDR3nt: TGTGCCAGCAGCTTTATGGCGGGGGGCGGCGACGAGCAGTACTTC
v_gene: TRBV5-5
d_gene: TRBD2
abundance: .
j_gene: TRBJ2-7

CDR3aa: CASSPEGPSGNSPLHF
CDR3nt: TGTGCCAGCAGCCCGGAGGGCCCGTCTGGGAATTCACCCCTCCACTTT
v_gene: TRBV5-6
d_gene: .
abundance: .
j_gene: TRBJ1-6

CDR3aa: CASSSFRDGPYEQYF
CDR3nt: TGTGCCAGCAGTTCCTTCCGGGACGGACCCTACGAGCAGTACTTC
v_gene: TRBV6-1
d_gene: .
abundance: .
j_gene: TRBJ2-7

CDR3aa: CASSPRTGNYGYTF
CDR3nt: TGTGCCAGCAGTCCCAGGACAGGGAACTATGGCTACACCTTC
v_gene: TRBV27
d_gene: TRBD1
abundance: .
j_gene: TRBJ1-2

CDR3aa: CASKAGNNYGYTF
CDR3nt: TGTGCCAGTAAGGCCGGGAATAACTATGGCTACACCTTC
v_gene: TRBV19
d_gene: .
abundance: .
j_gene: TRBJ1-2

CDR3aa: CASSPRGLNYGYTF
CDR3nt: TGTGCCAGCAGCCCACGGGGCCTTAACTATGGCTACACCTTC
v_gene: TRBV7-2
d_gene: .
abundance: .
j_gene: TRBJ1-2

CDR3aa: CASSSQGLGYTF
CDR3nt: TGTGCCAGCAGTTCGCAGGGTCTTGGCTACACCTTC
v_gene: TRBV27
d_gene: .
abundance: .
j_gene: TRBJ1-2

CDR3aa: CASTHQSGLGNEQFF
CDR3nt: TGTGCCAGCACCCACCAGAGTGGGCTCGGCAATGAGCAGTTCTTC
v_gene: TRBV2
d_gene: .
abundance: .
j_gene: TRBJ2-1

CDR3aa: CASSYAGPQGSYEQYF
CDR3nt: TGTGCCAGCAGTTACGCCGGGCCCCAGGGTAGCTACGAGCAGTACTTC
v_gene: TRBV6-5
d_gene: .
abundance: .
j_gene: TRBJ2-7

CDR3aa: CASSQEPFANTEAFF
CDR3nt: TGCGCCAGCAGCCAAGAACCGTTCGCGAACACTGAAGCTTTCTTT
v_gene: TRBV4-1
d_gene: .
abundance: .
j_gene: TRBJ1-1

CDR3aa: CASSTGSGNQPQHF
CDR3nt: TGTGCCAGCAGTACAGGGTCGGGCAATCAGCCCCAGCATTTT
v_gene: TRBV25-1
d_gene: .
abundance: .
j_gene: TRBJ1-5

CDR3aa: CASSLWSGDYNEQFF
CDR3nt: TGTGCCAGCAGCTTGTGGAGCGGGGACTACAATGAGCAGTTCTTC
v_gene: TRBV5-6
d_gene: TRBD2
abundance: .
j_gene: TRBJ2-1

CDR3aa: CASRMTGNQETQYF
CDR3nt: TGTGCCAGTAGGATGACAGGGAACCAAGAGACCCAGTACTTC
v_gene: TRBV19
d_gene: TRBD1
abundance: .
j_gene: TRBJ2-5

CDR3aa: CASRDSADTQYF
CDR3nt: TGTGCCAGCAGGGACTCCGCAGATACGCAGTATTTT
v_gene: TRBV6-5
d_gene: .
abundance: few
j_gene: TRBJ2-3

CDR3aa: CASSLERTDNEKLFF
CDR3nt: TGTGCCAGCAGCTTAGAAAGGACAGATAATGAAAAACTGTTTTTT
v_gene: TRBV11-2
d_gene: .
abundance: .
j_gene: TRBJ1-4

CDR3aa: CASSLSLAGALVHEQFF
CDR3nt: TGTGCCAGCAGTTTATCACTAGCGGGGGCCCTAGTGCATGAGCAGTTCTTC
v_gene: TRBV28
d_gene: TRBD2
abundance: .
j_gene: TRBJ2-1

CDR3aa: CATSSSNRGYYEQYF
CDR3nt: TGTGCCACCAGCAGTTCAAACAGGGGCTACTACGAGCAGTACTTC
v_gene: TRBV15
d_gene: TRBD1
abundance: .
j_gene: TRBJ2-7

CDR3aa: CASSSYRGHYEQYF
CDR3nt: TGTGCCAGCAGCTCTTACAGGGGCCACTACGAGCAGTACTTC
v_gene: TRBV7-9
d_gene: TRBD1
abundance: .
j_gene: TRBJ2-7

CDR3aa: CASSIGEYNQPQHF
CDR3nt: TGTGCCAGTAGTATAGGGGAATACAATCAGCCCCAGCATTTT
v_gene: TRBV19
d_gene: .
abundance: .
j_gene: TRBJ1-5

CDR3aa: CASRGSLAGVDEQYF
CDR3nt: TGCGCCAGCAGGGGATCTTTAGCGGGAGTTGACGAGCAGTACTTC
v_gene: TRBV5-1
d_gene: TRBD2
abundance: .
j_gene: TRBJ2-7

CDR3aa: CASSPGTGYGTTEAFF
CDR3nt: TGTGCCAGCAGCCCCGGGACAGGGTATGGGACCACTGAAGCTTTCTTT
v_gene: TRBV11-3
d_gene: TRBD1
abundance: .
j_gene: TRBJ1-1

CDR3aa: CATTARRRDLDTQYF
CDR3nt: TGTGCCACCACAGCACGCCGGCGCGATTTAGATACGCAGTATTTT
v_gene: TRBV28
d_gene: .
abundance: .
j_gene: TRBJ2-3

CDR3aa: CAIRIAGPSTDTQYF
CDR3nt: TGTGCCATCAGGATAGCGGGACCAAGCACAGATACGCAGTATTTT
v_gene: TRBV10-3
d_gene: TRBD2
abundance: .
j_gene: TRBJ2-3

CDR3aa: CASSLPGPYYEQYF
CDR3nt: TGTGCCAGCAGCTTGCCAGGGCCCTACTACGAGCAGTACTTC
v_gene: TRBV7-9
d_gene: .
abundance: .
j_gene: TRBJ2-7

CDR3aa: CASSVSLTDTQYF
CDR3nt: TGTGCCAGCTCCGTATCCCTCACAGATACGCAGTATTTT
v_gene: TRBV18
d_gene: .
abundance: .
j_gene: TRBJ2-3

CDR3aa: CASRDRGSNQPQHF
CDR3nt: TGTGCTTCCCGGGACAGGGGTAGCAATCAGCCCCAGCATTTT
v_gene: TRBV19
d_gene: TRBD1
abundance: once
j_gene: TRBJ1-5

CDR3aa: CASSSAGTSGTDTQYF
CDR3nt: TGTGCCAGTAGTTCCGCCGGGACTAGCGGGACCGATACGCAGTATTTT
v_gene: TRBV19
d_gene: TRBD2
abundance: .
j_gene: TRBJ2-3

CDR3aa: CASSPTGNQPQHF
CDR3nt: TGTGCCAGCAGTCCAACTGGTAATCAGCCCCAGCATTTT
v_gene: TRBV28
d_gene: .
abundance: many
j_gene: TRBJ1-5

CDR3aa: CASSYDLKGNTEAFF
CDR3nt: TGTGCCAGCAGCTACGACCTCAAAGGGAACACTGAAGCTTTCTTT
v_gene: TRBV7-6
d_gene: .
abundance: .
j_gene: TRBJ1-1

CDR3aa: CASSQGARGATNEKLFF
CDR3nt: TGTGCCAGCAGCCAGGGGGCGCGAGGTGCAACTAATGAAAAACTGTTTTTT
v_gene: TRBV28
d_gene: TRBD1
abundance: few
j_gene: TRBJ1-4

CDR3aa: CASSLTLTSGEQYF
CDR3nt: TGTGCCAGCAGCTTAACATTAACTAGCGGCGAGCAGTACTTC
v_gene: TRBV7-2
d_gene: TRBD2
abundance: .
j_gene: TRBJ2-7

CDR3aa: CASSFSGRARDTQYF
CDR3nt: TGTGCCAGCAGCTTTAGCGGGAGGGCCCGGGATACGCAGTATTTT
v_gene: TRBV7-6
d_gene: TRBD2
abundance: .
j_gene: TRBJ2-3

CDR3aa: CASSTQTGSQRFSGANVLTF
CDR3nt: TGTGCCAGTAGTACCCAGACAGGGTCCCAACGTTTCTCTGGGGCCAACGTCCTGACTTTC
v_gene: TRBV19
d_gene: TRBD1
abundance: .
j_gene: TRBJ2-6